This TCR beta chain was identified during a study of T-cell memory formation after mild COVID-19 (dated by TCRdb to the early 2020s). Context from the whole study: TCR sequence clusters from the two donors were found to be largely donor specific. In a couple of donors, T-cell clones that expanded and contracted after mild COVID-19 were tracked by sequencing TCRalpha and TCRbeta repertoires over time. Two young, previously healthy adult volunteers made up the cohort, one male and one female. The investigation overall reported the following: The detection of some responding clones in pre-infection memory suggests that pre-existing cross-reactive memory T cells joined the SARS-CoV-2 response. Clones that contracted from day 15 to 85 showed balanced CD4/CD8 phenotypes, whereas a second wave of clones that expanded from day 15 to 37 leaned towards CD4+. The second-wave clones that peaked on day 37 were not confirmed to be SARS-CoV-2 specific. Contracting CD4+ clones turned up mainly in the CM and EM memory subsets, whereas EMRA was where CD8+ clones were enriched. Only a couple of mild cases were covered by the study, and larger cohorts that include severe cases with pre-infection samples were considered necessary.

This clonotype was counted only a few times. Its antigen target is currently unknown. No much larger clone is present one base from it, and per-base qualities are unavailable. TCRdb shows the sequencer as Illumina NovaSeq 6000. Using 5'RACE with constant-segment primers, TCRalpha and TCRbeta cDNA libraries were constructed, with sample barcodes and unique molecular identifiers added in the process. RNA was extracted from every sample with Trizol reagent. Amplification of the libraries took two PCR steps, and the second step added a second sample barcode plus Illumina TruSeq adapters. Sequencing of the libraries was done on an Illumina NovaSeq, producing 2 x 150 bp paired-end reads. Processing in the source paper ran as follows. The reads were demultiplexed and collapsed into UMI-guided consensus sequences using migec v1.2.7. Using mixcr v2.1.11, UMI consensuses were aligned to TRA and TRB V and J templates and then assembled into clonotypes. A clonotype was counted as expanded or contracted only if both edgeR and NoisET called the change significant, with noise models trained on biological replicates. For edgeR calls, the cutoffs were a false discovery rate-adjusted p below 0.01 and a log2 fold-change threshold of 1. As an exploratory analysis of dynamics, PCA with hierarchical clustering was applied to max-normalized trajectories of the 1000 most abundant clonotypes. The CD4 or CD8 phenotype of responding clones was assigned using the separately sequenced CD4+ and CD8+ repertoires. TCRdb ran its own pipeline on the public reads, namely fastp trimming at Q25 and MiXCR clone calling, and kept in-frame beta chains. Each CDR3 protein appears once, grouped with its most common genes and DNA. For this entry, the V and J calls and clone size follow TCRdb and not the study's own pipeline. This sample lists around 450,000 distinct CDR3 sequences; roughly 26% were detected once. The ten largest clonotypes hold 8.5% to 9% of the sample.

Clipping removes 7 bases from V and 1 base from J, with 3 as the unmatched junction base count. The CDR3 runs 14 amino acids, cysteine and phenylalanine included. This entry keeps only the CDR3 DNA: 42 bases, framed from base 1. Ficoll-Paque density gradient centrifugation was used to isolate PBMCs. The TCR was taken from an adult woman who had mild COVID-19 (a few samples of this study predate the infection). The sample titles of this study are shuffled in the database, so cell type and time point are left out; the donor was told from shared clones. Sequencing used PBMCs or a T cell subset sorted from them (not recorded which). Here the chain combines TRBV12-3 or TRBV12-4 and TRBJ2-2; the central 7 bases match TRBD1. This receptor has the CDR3 CASTDRKNTGELFF. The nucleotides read TGTGCCAGCACGGACAGGAAGAACACCGGGGAGCTGTTTTTT.